The entry below describes one TCR beta chain. The sample is drawn from a study of blood T cell repertoires in COVID-19. Overall study context: Material from acute and convalescent COVID-19 was sourced from the United States, Italy and Spain. PBMCs, B-cell-depleted T cells, or T cells were the source of the cDNA or gDNA that made up the material.

Trimming at V came to 7 bases and at J to 5 bases, leaving 11 bases not matched to a gene. The CDR3 has 15 amino acids. Germline CDR1 LNHDA, CDR2 SQIVND (reference sequence). Methods used by the authors: Scientists estimated how many nucleated cells there were by amplifying reference gene primers. Data came from immunoSEQ multiplex PCR; TCRdb stores just in-frame clones and leaves some out. V, J and clone size are those of that table, while D and trimming were read from the DNA. This repertoire shows more than 65,000 clones, 70% to 85% found once; its top ten account for less than 40%. The chain is built from TRBV19 and TRBJ2-5; 9 bases line up with TRBD1. The sequence came from a woman in her 70s with acute or convalescent COVID-19. Material for sequencing was peripheral blood. The CDR3: CASTSKTGGRETQYF. CDR3 DNA sequence: TGTGCCAGTACCTCCAAGACAGGGGGTAGGGAGACCCAGTACTTC.